A single sample gave rise to the 8 T cell receptor beta chains below, sequenced in a study of T cell changes during pregnancy in multiple sclerosis. Clones were sequenced by immunoSEQ multiplex PCR, and TCRdb holds only the in-frame ones, with some missing. This sample yields about 20,000 clones, of which more than 80% are seen a single time; around 0.67% belongs to the top ten. This specimen was CD4+ T cells from peripheral blood mononuclear cells, taken in the third trimester of pregnancy. These receptor sequences come from a female donor in good health, enrolled as a control in a pregnancy study.

J is TRBJ2-7 and V is TRBV6-5, with TRBD1 matching over 7 bases. Germline trimming cut 5 bases from V and 3 bases from J; bases unmatched to any gene: 7. The CDR3 runs 14 residues. Germline lookup yields CDR1 MNHEY and CDR2 SVGAGI. The CDR3 here is CASSLQGNSYEQYF. CDR3 nucleotides: TGTGCCAGCAGTCTACAGGGGAATAGCTACGAGCAGTACTTC.

The chain uses TRBV7-2 and TRBJ2-1; TRBD2 agrees at 9 bases. Looked up from germline, CDR1 is SGHTA and CDR2 is FQGNSA. CDR3 length: 15 residues. The junction had 6 bases not matched to a gene; V was cut back by 5 bases and J by 4 bases. The chain's CDR3 is CASSLGTSRYNEQFF. CDR3 sequence (DNA): TGTGCCAGCAGCCTGGGGACTAGCAGGTACAATGAGCAGTTCTTC.

The chain employs TRBV7-9 and TRBJ1-1, with D possibly being TRBD1 (5 bases). Germline values: CDR1 SEHNR, CDR2 FQNEAQ (reference sequence). The CDR3 totals 14 residues. V was clipped by 1 base and J by 2 bases, with 8 bases between them. CDR3 residues: CASSLGQFNTEAFF. The CDR3 DNA sequence: TGTGCCAGCAGCTTAGGACAGTTCAACACTGAAGCTTTCTTT.

This clone was seen once. The chain employs TRBV5-1 and TRBJ2-7; TRBD2 matches 13 bases. V was pared by 4 bases and J by 0 bases, with 4 bases of the junction left unmatched. In germline, CDR1 is SGHRS, CDR2 YFSETQ. The CDR3 is made up of 16 amino acids. The CDR3, as DNA: TGCGCCAGCAGCGGGACTAGCGGGGTGGCCTCCTACGAGCAGTACTTC. Translated: CASSGTSGVASYEQYF.

Only a few counts were recorded for this clone. This chain uses TRBV23-1 with TRBJ1-1, with 7 bases identical to TRBD1. Being an ORF, TRBV23-1 has a function that is uncertain. The CDR3 extends over 14 amino acids. Trimming removed 7 bases from V and 0 bases from J; junction bases left unmatched: 5. The CDR3 loop is CASKGQYLNTEAFF. The DNA of the CDR3 is TGCGCCAGCAAGGGACAGTATCTGAACACTGAAGCTTTCTTT.

The CDR3 sequence: CASGLSADTQYF. CDR3 coding DNA: TGTGCTAGTGGTTTGTCTGCAGATACGCAGTATTTT. This sequence joins TRBV12-5 and TRBJ2-3; D is unresolved. CDR3 length equals 12 residues. V gave up 2 bases and J gave up 4 bases, with 4 bases separating them. The germline V gene has CDR1 LGHNT and CDR2 FRNRAP.

The DNA for the CDR3 is TGCGCCAGCAGCTTGAGGGACAGGGGCCCCTATGGCTACACCTTC. Translating gives CASSLRDRGPYGYTF. The gene calls are TRBV5-1 and TRBJ1-2; 10 bases are a match to TRBD1. Germline V lookup: CDR1 SGHRS, CDR2 YFSETQ. The CDR3 totals 15 residues. Trimming removed 1 base from V and 4 bases from J; junction bases left unmatched: 4.

The genes are TRBV7-2 and TRBJ2-1; 9 bases are shared with TRBD2. Germline V gene lookup returns CDR1 SGHTA and CDR2 FQGNSA. The CDR3 is 14 amino acids. V trimming: 5 bases; J trimming: 4 bases; junction bases outside the gene matches: 3. The CDR3 bases are TGTGCCAGCAGCGCGGGGGGGCGGTACAATGAGCAGTTCTTC. Its translation is CASSAGGRYNEQFF.